This is a list of T cell receptor beta chains from one sample in a study of T cells in localized non-small cell lung cancer. Clones were sequenced by immunoSEQ multiplex PCR, and TCRdb holds only the in-frame ones, with some missing. The profile shows over 1,000 clones, approximately 27% of them singletons. Sequencing used lung tumor tissue, obtained before any cancer treatment. Receptor source: a female donor of 60 years or more with stage III squamous cell lung carcinoma. Both conserved end residues are part of each CDR3. The D gene is left open where the match is weak. Only some rows state a clone size, as once, few, many or a class for expanded clones.

V: TRBV19
size: few
J: TRBJ2-1
D: TRBD1
DNA: TGTGCCAGTAGTATTCCGGGACAGGGGAATGAGCAGTTCTTC
CDR3: CASSIPGQGNEQFF

V: TRBV19
size: NA
J: TRBJ1-3
D: NA
DNA: TGTGCCAGTAGCCACCTACAGGGCATAAGCTCTGGAAACACCATATATTTT
CDR3: CASSHLQGISSGNTIYF

V: TRBV19
size: NA
J: TRBJ1-6
D: NA
DNA: TGTGCCAGTAGTATCCGCGGTCTTCCCTATAATTCACCCCTCCACTTT
CDR3: CASSIRGLPYNSPLHF

V: TRBV19
size: NA
J: TRBJ2-1
D: TRBD1
DNA: TGTGCCAGTAGTATAGTCGGTGTCGGACAGGGGGACAATGAGCAGTTCTTC
CDR3: CASSIVGVGQGDNEQFF

V: TRBV5-1
size: NA
J: TRBJ2-3
D: TRBD2
DNA: TGCGCCAGCAGGTGGTCTAGCGGGGCCAGCACAGATACGCAGTATTTT
CDR3: CASRWSSGASTDTQYF

V: TRBV9
size: NA
J: TRBJ2-2
D: NA
DNA: TGTGCCAGCAGCGGGAGGGCCGGGGAGCTGTTTTTT
CDR3: CASSGRAGELFF

V: TRBV15
size: few
J: TRBJ1-4
D: NA
DNA: TGTGCCACTTGCGAGGGCGGATTAACAACTAATGAAAAACTGTTTTTT
CDR3: CATCEGGLTTNEKLFF

V: TRBV11-3
size: NA
J: TRBJ1-5
D: NA
DNA: TGTGCCAGCAGCCCCCAGCCAGGGGCCTCCAATCAGCCCCAGCATTTT
CDR3: CASSPQPGASNQPQHF

V: TRBV11-3
size: NA
J: TRBJ2-4
D: NA
DNA: TGTGCCAGCAGCCGGGACTTAGCCAAAAACATTCAGTACTTC
CDR3: CASSRDLAKNIQYF

V: TRBV6-8
size: few
J: TRBJ1-1
D: NA
DNA: TGTGCCAGCAGTTACGGGGGATCGAACACTGAAGCTTTCTTT
CDR3: CASSYGGSNTEAFF

V: TRBV11-1
size: few
J: TRBJ2-1
D: NA
DNA: TGTGCCAGAAGCTGCCGGGCCCTCTGGAATGAGCAGTTCTTC
CDR3: CARSCRALWNEQFF

V: TRBV5-1
size: NA
J: TRBJ1-1
D: NA
DNA: TGCGCCAGCAGCTTGAGGCAGCTAGGCACTGAAGCTTTCTTT
CDR3: CASSLRQLGTEAFF

V: TRBV28
size: few
J: TRBJ2-1
D: NA
DNA: TGTGCCAGCAGTTTCACGGGAAGGGCCTACAATGAGCAGTTCTTC
CDR3: CASSFTGRAYNEQFF

V: TRBV5-1
size: once
J: TRBJ2-5
D: NA
DNA: TGCGCCAGCAGCAATCTACAACAGGGACCCGGGGAGACCCAGTACTTC
CDR3: CASSNLQQGPGETQYF

V: TRBV19
size: NA
J: TRBJ2-1
D: NA
DNA: TGTGCCAGTAGTACCTCCGGGAATCAGCAGTTCTTC
CDR3: CASSTSGNQQFF

V: TRBV6-8
size: few
J: TRBJ2-7
D: TRBD1
DNA: TGTGCCAGCGCCCGGGACAGGAGCTCCTACGAGCAGTACTTC
CDR3: CASARDRSSYEQYF

V: TRBV7-6
size: NA
J: TRBJ2-3
D: TRBD2
DNA: TGTGCCAGCAGCTTTGAGCGGGGAGGCACAGATACGCAGTATTTT
CDR3: CASSFERGGTDTQYF

V: TRBV5-1
size: NA
J: TRBJ2-1
D: TRBD1
DNA: TGCGCCAGCAGCTGGGACCCTCGGGGACAGGGGGCAGCCTACAATGAGCAGTTCTTC
CDR3: CASSWDPRGQGAAYNEQFF

V: TRBV15
size: few
J: TRBJ2-3
D: NA
DNA: TGTGCCACCAGCGAGAGAGCGCGCCCGGGAGATACGCAGTATTTT
CDR3: CATSERARPGDTQYF

V: TRBV28
size: hyperexpanded
J: TRBJ2-7
D: NA
DNA: TGTGCCAGCAGTTTCCCAGGGAACGAGCAGTACTTC
CDR3: CASSFPGNEQYF